The source of this TCR beta chain is a study of cytomegalovirus exposure and HLA in healthy donors. This clone was seen more than once but under ten times. Its antigen is undetermined. Study-wide findings and caveats: A list of approximately 160 TCR beta chains associated with cytomegalovirus was given. Later analysis showed most CMV-associated TCR beta chains appearing HLA-restricted.

Trimming left V 6 bases short and J 1 base short, with 12 bases between. This CDR3 region has 14 residues. Germline V lookup: CDR1 LGHNT, CDR2 FRNRAP. In the PCR, 60 Vbeta and 13 Jbeta primers were used. Data came from immunoSEQ multiplex PCR; TCRdb stores just in-frame clones and leaves some out. The table lists tens of thousands of clones, just under 80% of them singletons. The chain combines TRBV12-5 with TRBJ2-5, with D possibly being TRBD1 (6 bases). The sequenced sample was PBMCs. The sequence was collected from a woman in her forties in good health and CMV-seronegative. The CDR3: CASGGEDSQETQYF. The CDR3 DNA reads as TGTGCTAGTGGGGGAGAGGACAGCCAAGAGACCCAGTACTTC. Together with reference TRBV12-5 and TRBJ2-5, the CDR3 gives the full variable domain: DARVTQTPRHKVTEMGQEVTMRCQPILGHNTVFWYRQTMMQGLELLAYFRNRAPLDDSGMPKDRFSAEMPDATLATLKIQPSEPRDSAVYFCASGGEDSQETQYFGPGTRLLVL.